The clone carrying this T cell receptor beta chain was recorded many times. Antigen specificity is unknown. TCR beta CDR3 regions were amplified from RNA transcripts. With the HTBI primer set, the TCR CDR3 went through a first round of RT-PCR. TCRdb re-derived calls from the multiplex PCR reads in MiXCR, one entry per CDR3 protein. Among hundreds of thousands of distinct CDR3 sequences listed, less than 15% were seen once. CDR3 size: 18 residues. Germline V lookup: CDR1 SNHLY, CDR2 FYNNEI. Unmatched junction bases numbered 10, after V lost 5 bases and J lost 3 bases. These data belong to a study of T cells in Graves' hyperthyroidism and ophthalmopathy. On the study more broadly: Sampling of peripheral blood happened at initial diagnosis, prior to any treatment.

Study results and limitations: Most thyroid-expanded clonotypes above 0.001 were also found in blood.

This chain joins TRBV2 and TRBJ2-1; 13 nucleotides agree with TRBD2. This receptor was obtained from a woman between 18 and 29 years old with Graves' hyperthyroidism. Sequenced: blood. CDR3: CASSSGTSGNLVYNEQFF. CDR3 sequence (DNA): TGTGCCAGCAGTTCCGGGACTAGCGGGAACTTGGTCTACAATGAGCAGTTCTTC.